This T cell receptor beta chain is from a study of CD8 T cells in Susac syndrome. Findings and caveats of the study: The authors acknowledged that their TCR sequencing and HLA analysis involved a relatively small number of individuals.

Random hexamers served to reverse transcribe roughly 0.45 to 1 ug RNA. By means of immunoSEQ multiplex PCR, TCR beta CDR3 spanning 54 Vbeta and 13 Jbeta underwent amplification. TCRdb re-analysed the immunoSEQ multiplex PCR reads in MiXCR, keeping a single row per CDR3 protein. The table lists roughly 150,000 distinct CDR3 sequences, roughly 95% of them singletons. The CDR3 totals 14 residues. Germline-derived CDR1 and CDR2 are SGHNT and YYREEE (reference sequence). Trimming cost V 3 bases and J 4 bases, with 13 bases left between them. Turning to this clonotype: The target antigen is unknown.

The receptor's source is a human donor with multiple sclerosis. Sequenced material: CD8+ T cells from PBMCs. The chain joins TRBV5-4 to TRBJ1-1, with D possibly being TRBD1 (6 bases). CDR3 nucleotide sequence: TGTGCCAGCAGCTCCCTGGGAGGGGGCACTGAAGCTTTCTTT. Protein product: CASSSLGGGTEAFF.